This entry concerns a single T cell receptor (beta chain). Use of 60 Vbeta and 13 Jbeta primers characterized the PCR. Sequencing used immunoSEQ multiplex PCR; TCRdb keeps in-frame clones, though not all of them. The sample gives around 93,000 clones, about two thirds of which show up once; 5.9% is in the top ten. CDR3 length: 16 amino acids. V was clipped by 4 bases and J by 10 bases; unmatched bases: 13. Germline loops: CDR1 LNHDA, CDR2 SQIVND (reference sequence). This record comes from a study of cytomegalovirus exposure and HLA in healthy donors. This chain joins TRBV19 and TRBJ1-6; 7 bases fit TRBD1. Sample: PBMCs. This TCR was sampled from a boy younger than 18 in good health and CMV-seropositive. CDR3 nucleotides: TGTGCCAGTAGTACGCCGACAGGGTATCCAGAATCACCCCTCCACTTT. This translates into CASSTPTGYPESPLHF.